Below, 25 T cell receptor beta chains from the same sample are listed, as sequenced in a study of cytomegalovirus exposure and HLA in healthy donors. Data came from immunoSEQ multiplex PCR; TCRdb stores just in-frame clones and leaves some out. The sample consists of about 180,000 clones, 75% to 90% of them appearing once. Sequencing was performed on PBMCs. The origin of the receptors is a man between 18 and 35 years old in good health and CMV-seropositive.

The chain has TRBV27 and TRBJ2-1, with TRBD2 matching over 8 bases. The V and J ends lost 5 bases and 0 bases, in that order; junction bases with no gene match: 3. Germline CDR1 and CDR2: MNHEY and SMNVEV (reference sequence). The length of the CDR3 is 15 residues. In nucleotides, the CDR3 is TGTGCCAGCAGTCCCGGACTAGCCTCCTACAATGAGCAGTTCTTC. Its protein is CASSPGLASYNEQFF.

This clone has only one observation. The chain couples TRBV5-4 to TRBJ1-1; perhaps TRBD1 as D (6 bases). Trimming stripped 6 bases from V and 6 bases from J, with 15 bases between. CDR3 length: 13 amino acids. The germline V gene has CDR1 SGHNT and CDR2 YYREEE (reference sequence). CDR3 sequence (DNA): TGTGCCAGCACCACACAGGGTCTGGCTGAAGCTTTCTTT. Protein sequence: CASTTQGLAEAFF.

The chain carries TRBV29-1 and TRBJ2-3; 8 nucleotides agree with TRBD2. The CDR3 is made up of 13 amino acids. Germline V gives CDR1 SQVTM, CDR2 ANQGSEA. J gave up 6 bases and V 3 bases, and 5 bases lay outside the gene matches. The chain's CDR3 is CSVEGVAGDTQYF. The CDR3 nucleotides are TGCAGCGTTGAGGGAGTAGCGGGGGATACGCAGTATTTT.

The chain combines TRBV19 with TRBJ1-1; D possibly corresponds to TRBD1 (5 bases). Trimming stripped 3 bases from V and 7 bases from J, with 12 bases between. Per the germline V gene, CDR1 is LNHDA and CDR2 is SQIVND (reference sequence). CDR3 length: 13 residues. Here the CDR3 reads CASSIGTGGEAFF. DNA of the CDR3: TGTGCCAGTAGTATTGGGACGGGAGGTGAAGCTTTCTTT.

The chain is built from TRBV2 and TRBJ2-7; the match to TRBD2 covers 8 bases. V trimming: 3 bases; J trimming: 1 base; junction bases outside the gene matches: 2. CDR3 length equals 14 residues. Germline lookup yields CDR1 SNHLY and CDR2 FYNNEI. The CDR3 is CASSEGLVSYEQYF. CDR3 DNA sequence: TGTGCCAGCAGTGAGGGACTAGTTTCCTACGAGCAGTACTTC.

The V call is TRBV13, the J call TRBJ1-1; 11 bases agree with TRBD1. The CDR3 runs 13 residues. V lost 5 bases and J lost 8; bases outside the gene matches: 4. Germline V gene lookup returns CDR1 PRHDT and CDR2 FYEKMQ (reference sequence). Here the CDR3 DNA reads TGTGCCAGCAGCGTCGGACAGGGGGCAGAAGCTTTCTTT. It specifies CASSVGQGAEAFF.

This chain links TRBV7-6 with TRBJ2-2; tentatively, D is TRBD1 (6 bases). Deletions cut 5 bases from V and 3 bases from J, with 10 bases between. Looked up from germline, CDR1 is SGHVS and CDR2 is FNYEAQ. This CDR3 is 14 amino acids long. The CDR3 nucleotides read TGTGCCAGCAGCAGGACAGTGGACACCGGGGAGCTGTTTTTT. Encoded protein: CASSRTVDTGELFF.

V usage is TRBV5-1 and J usage is TRBJ1-2, with 7 bases matching TRBD1. Germline CDR1 is SGHRS and CDR2 is YFSETQ. The V and J ends lost 0 bases and 7 bases, in that order; junction bases with no gene match: 6. The CDR3 length is 14 residues. This CDR3 reads CASSLEGAARGYTF. CDR3 sequence (DNA): TGCGCCAGCAGCTTGGAGGGGGCAGCCCGTGGCTACACCTTC.

The V gene is TRBV28, the J gene TRBJ2-7, with TRBD1 matching over 8 bases. V trimming: 6 bases; J trimming: 3 bases; junction bases outside the gene matches: 10. This CDR3 is 15 amino acids long. Germline V gene data show CDR1 as MDHEN and CDR2 as SYDVKM. The CDR3 DNA reads TGTGCCAGCAGATTAGGGACAGGTGGGAACTACGAGCAGTACTTC. This encodes CASRLGTGGNYEQYF.

There are many counts of this clone. This chain uses TRBV9 with TRBJ2-2; D is ambiguous. V shed 4 bases and J shed 2 bases, with 15 bases lying between them. Germline V lookup: CDR1 SGDLS, CDR2 YYNGEE. The CDR3 is made up of 16 amino acids. Written as DNA, the CDR3 is TGTGCCAGCAGCCGAGCGATGGTGACTAACACCGGGGAGCTGTTTTTT. Encoded protein: CASSRAMVTNTGELFF.

The chain recombines TRBV11-2 with TRBJ2-7, with 8 bases aligning to TRBD1. The CDR3 has 15 residues. From germline, CDR1 is SGHAT and CDR2 FQNNGV. With 2 bases clipped from V and 2 bases from J, the junction kept 5 bases outside the gene matches. The CDR3 DNA sequence: TGTGCCAGCAGCTTAACTGGGACAGGCCCCTACGAGCAGTACTTC. Translating gives CASSLTGTGPYEQYF.

The V call is TRBV18, the J call TRBJ2-2, with D perhaps TRBD1 (5 bases). The V end lost 8 bases, the J end lost 0 bases, and 10 bases lay between the germline ends. Germline V gene lookup returns CDR1 KGHSH and CDR2 LQKENI. The CDR3 sequence is 14 residues long. The CDR3 bases are TGTGCCAGCACCCAGGGTACGAACACCGGGGAGCTGTTTTTT. Translating gives CASTQGTNTGELFF.

The chain combines TRBV6-1 with TRBJ1-2; 7 nucleotides match TRBD1. J gave up 5 bases and V 2 bases, and 2 bases lay outside the gene matches. This CDR3 comprises 13 residues. In germline, CDR1 is MNHNS, CDR2 SASEGT. The DNA of the CDR3 is TGTGCCAGCAGTGAAACAGGGGAATATGGCTACACCTTC. This translates into CASSETGEYGYTF.

Regarding this clone: Other DNA sequences from this sample encode an identical CDR3 as well. The chain has TRBV11-2 and TRBJ2-5, with D uncertain. In germline, CDR1 is SGHAT, CDR2 FQNNGV. CDR3 length: 11 residues. V lost 4 bases to trimming and J lost 4 bases, with 4 bases between them. In DNA form, the CDR3 reads TGTGCCAGCAGCTCGGGAGAGACCCAGTACTTC. Translating it yields CASSSGETQYF.

The rearrangement joins TRBV11-3 to TRBJ2-1, with 8 bases identical to TRBD2. The CDR3 is 14 residues long. V gave up 3 bases and J gave up 9 bases; unmatched junction bases: 7. Per the germline V gene, CDR1 is SGHNT and CDR2 is YENEEA. The CDR3 loop is CASSFTGTSAEQFF. The CDR3 DNA follows: TGTGCCAGCAGCTTTACCGGGACTAGTGCTGAGCAGTTCTTC.

The chain carries TRBV6-1 and TRBJ1-5; D unclear. V lost 10 bases to trimming and J lost 0 bases, with 13 bases between them. From germline, CDR1 is MNHNS and CDR2 SASEGT. CDR3 length equals 14 residues. The CDR3 DNA is TGTGCCACCCGAACATTTTCTAGCAATCAGCCCCAGCATTTT. Translating it yields CATRTFSSNQPQHF.

The sample holds many counts of this clone. The chain carries TRBV29-1 and TRBJ1-1; D remains unclear. Trimming took off 4 bases at V and 11 bases at J, with 14 bases between the two ends. This CDR3 is 11 amino acids long. Germline V gene lookup returns CDR1 SQVTM and CDR2 ANQGSEA. CDR3 sequence (DNA): TGCAGCGTTGCCCCGGGGTTGATGGCTTTCTTT. Translated: CSVAPGLMAFF.

The V call is TRBV6-5, the J call TRBJ1-2, with 9 bases identical to TRBD1. J was trimmed by 3 bases and V by 5 bases; bases with no gene match: 7. The CDR3 is 15 amino acids. Germline CDR1 is MNHEY and CDR2 is SVGAGI. CDR3 DNA sequence: TGTGCCAGCAGTGTCACAGGGGGCGAGGACTATGGCTACACCTTC. Protein: CASSVTGGEDYGYTF.

This clone occurred a few times. V is TRBV19 and J is TRBJ1-5, with a possible D match to TRBD1 (5 bases). From germline, CDR1 is LNHDA and CDR2 SQIVND (reference sequence). The V end lost 10 bases, the J end lost 7 bases, and 11 bases lay between the germline ends. The CDR3 runs to 11 residues. The CDR3 sequence is CATGGVQPQHF. CDR3 sequence (DNA): TGTGCCACCGGGGGTGTGCAGCCCCAGCATTTT. Based on the CDR3 plus reference TRBV19 and TRBJ1-5, the full variable domain is DGGITQSPKYLFRKEGQNVTLSCEQNLNHDAMYWYRQDPGQGLRLIYYSQIVNDFQKGDIAEGYSVSREKKESFPLTVTSAQKNPTAFYLCATGGVQPQHFGDGTRLSIL.

The V call is TRBV15, the J call TRBJ1-5, with 8 bases lining up with TRBD1. The germline V gene has CDR1 LNHNV and CDR2 YYDKDF (reference sequence). V shed 2 bases, J shed 1 base, and the junction held 7 bases outside the gene matches. This CDR3 has 17 residues. DNA for the CDR3: TGTGCCACCAGCAGACCTTTGAGACAGGGGAGCAATCAGCCCCAGCATTTT. It codes for CATSRPLRQGSNQPQHF.

The chain employs TRBV5-4 and TRBJ2-1; 8 positions match TRBD1. With 4 bases clipped from V and 1 base from J, the junction kept 4 bases outside the gene matches. This CDR3 spans 15 amino acids. In germline, CDR1 is SGHNT, CDR2 YYREEE (reference sequence). The DNA for the CDR3 is TGTGCCAGCAGCCGGGACAGGCAATCCTACAATGAGCAGTTCTTC. It translates to CASSRDRQSYNEQFF.

The chain recombines TRBV5-6 with TRBJ2-5, with a tentative D call TRBD1 (6 bases). Germline V gene lookup returns CDR1 SGHDT and CDR2 YYEEEE. The CDR3 length is 14 residues. With 2 bases removed from V and 4 bases from J, the gap between germline ends came to 12 bases. CDR3 sequence (DNA): TGTGCCAGCAGCTTCGAACAGGGTCCAGAGACCCAGTACTTC. This gives the protein CASSFEQGPETQYF.

The chain uses TRBV29-1 and TRBJ2-1, with 8 bases matching TRBD1. Germline V lookup: CDR1 SQVTM, CDR2 ANQGSEA. Trimming removed 6 bases from V and 4 bases from J; junction bases left unmatched: 11. The CDR3 consists of 15 residues. This CDR3 is CSVSFTGGKYNEQFF. DNA for the CDR3: TGCAGCGTCTCCTTTACAGGGGGAAAGTACAATGAGCAGTTCTTC.

The chain has TRBV28 and TRBJ2-7; 12 nucleotides agree with TRBD1. Germline CDR1 reads MDHEN; CDR2 reads SYDVKM. The CDR3 covers 16 residues. J was trimmed by 7 bases and V by 1 base; bases with no gene match: 8. The DNA for the CDR3 is TGTGCCAGCAGTTTATCGCCGGGACAGGGGGCGCCGGAGCAGTACTTC. Encoded protein: CASSLSPGQGAPEQYF.

The chain joins TRBV7-3 to TRBJ1-2; TRBD1 matches at 7 bases. This CDR3 has 15 amino acids. The germline V gene encodes CDR1 SGHTA and CDR2 FQGTGA. Trimming at V came to 0 bases and at J to 4 bases, leaving 5 bases not matched to a gene. CDR3 amino acids: CASSLTRTGPYGYTF. The CDR3, as DNA: TGTGCCAGCAGCTTAACGAGGACAGGACCCTATGGCTACACCTTC.